Below, 16 T cell receptor beta chains from the same sample are listed, as sequenced in a study of control samples from healthy donors and cancer patients. Some clones are missing from TCRdb's copy, which holds only in-frame ones; the method was immunoSEQ multiplex PCR. The sample lists roughly 130,000 clones, roughly 90% occurring once. The sample was blood. The origin of the receptors is a man younger than 40 in good health.

The J gene is TRBJ1-4, the V gene TRBV12-3 or TRBV12-4, with D perhaps matching TRBD1 (5 bases). This CDR3 contains 13 residues. V lost 4 bases and J 3 bases, leaving 6 bases between the germline ends. DNA for the CDR3: TGTGCCAGCAGTTACAGGTCTAATGAAAAACTGTTTTTT. Its translation: CASSYRSNEKLFF.

The chain couples TRBV30 to TRBJ2-1; no firm D call. The CDR3 spans 14 residues. Trimming pared 3 bases from V and 6 bases from J, leaving 15 bases between. Germline V gene sequence: CDR1 GTSNPN, CDR2 SVGIG (reference sequence). The CDR3 DNA reads as TGTGCCTGGAGCTCTTCCGCCATTTTCAATGAGCAGTTCTTC. Amino acid sequence: CAWSSSAIFNEQFF.

This sequence joins TRBV2 and TRBJ2-5; 7 nucleotides line up with TRBD1. J gave up 5 bases and V 5 bases, and 14 bases lay outside the gene matches. CDR3 length: 16 amino acids. Looked up from germline, CDR1 is SNHLY and CDR2 is FYNNEI. CDR3 DNA: TGTGCCAGCAGTTATACCCGACAGGGAGTGAGGGAGACCCAGTACTTC. Its translation: CASSYTRQGVRETQYF.

To note about this clone: This same CDR3 is encoded by further DNA sequences in the sample. The V call is TRBV30, the J call TRBJ1-1; D is possibly TRBD1 (5 bases). With 6 bases removed from V and 1 base from J, the gap between germline ends came to 15 bases. The length of the CDR3 is 14 residues. The germline V gene encodes CDR1 GTSNPN and CDR2 SVGIG (reference sequence). CDR3 protein: CACTGGLGNTEAFF. The CDR3, as DNA: TGTGCCTGCACAGGAGGGTTGGGGAACACTGAAGCTTTCTTT. Looking up the rest from reference TRBV30 and TRBJ1-1 gives the full variable domain: SQTIHQWPATLVQPVGSPLSLECTVEGTSNPNLYWYRQAAGRGLQLLFYSVGIGQISSEVPQNLSASRPQDRQFILSSKKLLLSDSGFYLCACTGGLGNTEAFFGQGTRLTVV.

This chain joins TRBV7-8 and TRBJ1-5; 7 bases fit TRBD1. Trimming at V came to 6 bases and at J to 0 bases, leaving 5 bases not matched to a gene. The length of the CDR3 is 15 residues. The germline V gene has CDR1 SGHVS and CDR2 FQNEAQ. CDR3 coding DNA: TGTGCCAGCAGTCCCCAGGGGGATAGCAATCAGCCCCAGCATTTT. Amino acid sequence: CASSPQGDSNQPQHF.

The V call is TRBV29-1, the J call TRBJ1-1, with D possibly being TRBD1 (6 bases). CDR1 and CDR2 from the germline V gene are SQVTM and ANQGSEA. V lost 6 bases, J lost 2 bases, and 10 bases lay in between. The CDR3 extends over 12 amino acids. CDR3 in DNA: TGCAGCGTGCGACAGGAAAACACTGAAGCTTTCTTT. It encodes CSVRQENTEAFF.

This chain uses TRBV4-1 with TRBJ1-6; D not resolved. Trimming pared 1 base from V and 5 bases from J, leaving 9 bases between. Germline-derived CDR1 and CDR2 are MGHRA and YSYEKL. The CDR3 runs to 15 residues. CDR3 region: CASSQGRTDNSPLHF. For the CDR3, the DNA is TGCGCCAGCAGCCAAGGCCGGACCGATAATTCACCCCTCCACTTT.

This sequence joins TRBV11-2 and TRBJ2-3; 10 bases agree with TRBD2. CDR1 is SGHAT, CDR2 FQNNGV, per germline. CDR3 length: 16 amino acids. After removal of 3 bases from V and 4 bases from J, the junction contained 7 bases not matched to a gene. CDR3 sequence reads: CASSFASGSLSDTQYF. The CDR3 bases are TGTGCCAGCAGCTTTGCTAGCGGGAGCTTATCAGATACGCAGTATTTT.

The J gene is TRBJ2-6, the V gene TRBV18; 7 bases match TRBD1. The V gene's germline CDR1 is KGHSH and CDR2 LQKENI. The CDR3 length is 18 residues. The V segment lost 0 bases and the J segment 5 bases; nucleotides outside the gene matches: 10. CDR3 sequence: CASSPPNVTGAWANVLTF. In nucleotides, the CDR3 is TGTGCCAGCTCACCACCGAATGTTACAGGGGCCTGGGCCAACGTCCTGACTTTC. Full variable domain (outside the CDR3, taken from reference TRBV18 and TRBJ2-6): NAGVMQNPRHLVRRRGQEARLRCSPMKGHSHVYWYRQLPEEGLKFMVYLQKENIIDESGMPKERFSAEFPKEGPSILRIQQVVRGDSAAYFCASSPPNVTGAWANVLTFGAGSRLTVL.

This rearrangement joins TRBV21-1 to TRBJ1-5; the D call of TRBD1 is as the table states it, not checked on the DNA. TRBV21-1 is listed as a pseudogene. The CDR3 is made up of 16 amino acids. The CDR3 sequence is CASSPGQGYSNQPQHF. CDR3 DNA sequence: TGTGCCAGCAGCCCCGGACAGGGCTATAGCAATCAGCCCCAGCATTTT.

The J gene is TRBJ2-1, the V gene TRBV5-1; 7 bases match TRBD2. Trimming at V came to 3 bases and at J to 10 bases, leaving 16 bases not matched to a gene. The CDR3 is made up of 16 amino acids. Germline V gives CDR1 SGHRS, CDR2 YFSETQ. The CDR3 nucleotides read TGCGCCAGCAGCTCCGGGGAACGCGGGAGCCTCGAGGAGCAGTTCTTC. Its protein product is CASSSGERGSLEEQFF.

The chain uses TRBV28 and TRBJ2-2, with D possibly being TRBD2 (5 bases). This CDR3 has 14 residues. Germline V lookup: CDR1 MDHEN, CDR2 SYDVKM. Trimming took 8 bases from V and 0 from J, leaving 10 bases between them. DNA of the CDR3: TGTGCCAGCTTGGACTGGTCGAACACCGGGGAGCTGTTTTTT. Amino acids: CASLDWSNTGELFF. Complete variable domain (other parts from reference TRBV28 and TRBJ2-2): DVKVTQSSRYLVKRTGEKVFLECVQDMDHENMFWYRQDPGLGLRLIYFSYDVKMKEKGDIPEGYSVSREKKERFSLILESASTNQTSMYLCASLDWSNTGELFFGEGSRLTVL.

This chain connects TRBV28 to TRBJ2-7; 14 bases are a match to TRBD2. After removal of 5 bases from V and 5 bases from J, the junction contained 5 bases not matched to a gene. The CDR3 runs 15 residues. In germline, CDR1 is MDHEN, CDR2 SYDVKM. The CDR3 DNA is TGTGCCAGCAGTGGGACTAGCGGGAGTAGCCACGAGCAGTACTTC. Translated: CASSGTSGSSHEQYF.

The J gene is TRBJ1-2, the V gene TRBV30; TRBD1 might be the D (6 bases). In germline, CDR1 is GTSNPN, CDR2 SVGIG (reference sequence). V shed 4 bases and J shed 2 bases, with 11 bases lying between them. The CDR3 length is 13 residues. CDR3 nucleotides: TGTGCCTGGACCAGGGGCGAGAACTATGGCTACACCTTC. Protein sequence: CAWTRGENYGYTF.

This sequence joins TRBV19 and TRBJ2-4, with 11 nucleotides matching TRBD2. The V and J ends lost 5 bases and 10 bases, in that order; junction bases with no gene match: 7. Germline CDR1 is LNHDA and CDR2 is SQIVND (reference sequence). The CDR3 length is 14 residues. The CDR3 nucleotides read TGTGCCAGTAGTCAGACTAGCGGGAAATCGATTCAGTACTTC. Translation: CASSQTSGKSIQYF.

This rearrangement joins TRBV19 to TRBJ2-2; D is ambiguous. Germline loops: CDR1 LNHDA, CDR2 SQIVND (reference sequence). V was pared by 3 bases and J by 4 bases, with 9 bases between. The CDR3 has 14 residues. The CDR3 DNA reads TGTGCCAGTAGTATTCGTCCCGCCACCGGGGAGCTGTTTTTT. This codes for CASSIRPATGELFF.